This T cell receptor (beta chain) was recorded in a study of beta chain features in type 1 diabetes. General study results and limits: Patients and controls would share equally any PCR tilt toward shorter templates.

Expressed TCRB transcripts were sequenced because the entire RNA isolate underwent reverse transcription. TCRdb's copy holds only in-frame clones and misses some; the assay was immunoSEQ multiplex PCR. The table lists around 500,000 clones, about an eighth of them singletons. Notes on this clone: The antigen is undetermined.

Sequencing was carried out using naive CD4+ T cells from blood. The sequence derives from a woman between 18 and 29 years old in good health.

The CDR3 bases are TGCGCCAGCAGCACGGGAGTCGATGAACATGAGCAGTTCTTC. It encodes CASSTGVDEHEQFF. This chain connects TRBV5-1 to TRBJ2-1, with D possibly TRBD2 on 6 matching bases. Germline CDR1 is SGHRS and CDR2 is YFSETQ. The CDR3 consists of 14 residues. V was clipped by 4 bases and J by 8 bases, with 16 bases between them.